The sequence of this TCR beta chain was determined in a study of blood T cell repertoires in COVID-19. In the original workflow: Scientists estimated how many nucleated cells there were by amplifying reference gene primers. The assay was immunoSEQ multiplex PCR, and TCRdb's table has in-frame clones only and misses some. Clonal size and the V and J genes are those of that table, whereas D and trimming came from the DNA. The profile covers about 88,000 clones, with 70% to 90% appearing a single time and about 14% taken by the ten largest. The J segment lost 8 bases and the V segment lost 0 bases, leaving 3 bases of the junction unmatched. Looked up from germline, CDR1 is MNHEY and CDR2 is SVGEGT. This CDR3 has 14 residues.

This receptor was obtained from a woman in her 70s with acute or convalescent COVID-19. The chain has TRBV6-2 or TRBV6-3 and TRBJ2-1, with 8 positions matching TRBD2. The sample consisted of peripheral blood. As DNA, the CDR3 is TGTGCCAGCAGTTACTCCGGGGGGGCCCATGAGCAGTTCTTC. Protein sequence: CASSYSGGAHEQFF.